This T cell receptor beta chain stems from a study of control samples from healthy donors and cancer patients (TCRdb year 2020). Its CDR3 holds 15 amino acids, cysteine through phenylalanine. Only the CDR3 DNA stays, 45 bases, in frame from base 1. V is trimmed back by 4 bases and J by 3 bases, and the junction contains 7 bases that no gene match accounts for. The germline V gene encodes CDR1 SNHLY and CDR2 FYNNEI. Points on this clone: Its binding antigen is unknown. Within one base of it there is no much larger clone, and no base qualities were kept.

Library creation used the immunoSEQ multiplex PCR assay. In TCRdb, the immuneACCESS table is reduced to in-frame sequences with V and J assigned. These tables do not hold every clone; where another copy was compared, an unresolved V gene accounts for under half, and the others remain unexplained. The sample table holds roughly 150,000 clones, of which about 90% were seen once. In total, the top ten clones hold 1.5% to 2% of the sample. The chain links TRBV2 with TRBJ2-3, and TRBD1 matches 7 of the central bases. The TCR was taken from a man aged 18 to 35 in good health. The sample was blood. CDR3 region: CASSGQGVRTDTQYF. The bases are TGTGCCAGCAGTGGGCAGGGGGTGAGAACAGATACGCAGTATTTT.